This passage covers 17 T cell receptor beta chains from one sample sequenced in a study of blood T cell repertoires in COVID-19 (dated by TCRdb to 2018 to 2021). Library preparation used the immunoSEQ multiplex PCR assay. As stored in TCRdb, this immuneACCESS dataset retains in-frame rearrangements with V and J assigned. A fraction of the clones does not appear; measured against another copy, unresolved V genes explain less than half of the discrepancy, and the remainder lacks a known reason. This sample gives nearly 110,000 clones in total; about 64% of them show up just once. The top ten constitute about 0.85% of the sample. The sequenced sample consisted of peripheral blood. These receptors were taken from a human donor with acute or convalescent COVID-19. The donor label of this sample is uncertain.

This clone was seen only once. This chain joins TRBV19 and TRBJ1-1; D gene ambiguous. Trimming left V 7 bases short and J 0 bases short, with 12 bases between. Germline CDR1 LNHDA, CDR2 SQIVND (reference sequence). The CDR3 runs to 14 residues. The CDR3 protein is CASKKLNLNTEAFF. CDR3 DNA sequence: TGTGCCAGTAAGAAACTCAACCTGAACACTGAAGCTTTCTTT.

This clone was recorded a few times. The chain couples TRBV6-1 to TRBJ1-4; a weak D match, TRBD1 (6 bases). Trimming removed 4 bases from V and 6 bases from J, with 18 bases in between. The CDR3 spans 16 residues. Germline CDR1 and CDR2: MNHNS and SASEGT. Here the CDR3 reads CASSGELQGLHEKLFF. The CDR3 nucleotides are TGTGCCAGCAGTGGGGAACTACAGGGTTTGCATGAAAAACTGTTTTTT.

The chain joins TRBV5-1 to TRBJ2-3; 11 bases agree with TRBD2. Germline CDR1 SGHRS, CDR2 YFSETQ. The CDR3 is 17 residues long. V was pared by 2 bases and J by 5 bases, with 10 bases of the junction left unmatched. The CDR3 spells CASSLLTSGAWVDTQYF. The CDR3 DNA follows: TGCGCCAGCAGCTTACTGACTAGCGGGGCCTGGGTAGATACGCAGTATTTT.

The chain carries TRBV7-9 and TRBJ1-4; D is uncertain. The germline V and J ends were trimmed by 1 base and 11 bases, with 5 bases remaining between them. The CDR3 runs to 11 residues. Germline-derived CDR1 and CDR2 are SEHNR and FQNEAQ (reference sequence). CDR3 sequence (DNA): TGTGCCAGCAGCTTAGACACCAAACTGTTTTTT. The encoded protein is CASSLDTKLFF.

The V gene is TRBV28, the J gene TRBJ1-5; TRBD1 matches 11 bases. Germline CDR1 reads MDHEN; CDR2 reads SYDVKM. The CDR3 sequence is 16 residues long. With 2 bases clipped from V and 1 base from J, the junction kept 1 base outside the gene matches. CDR3 residues: CASSLGTGGSNQPQHF. CDR3 bases: TGTGCCAGCAGTTTAGGGACAGGGGGGAGCAATCAGCCCCAGCATTTT.

J is TRBJ1-1 and V is TRBV4-2; no firm D call. Trimming removed 0 bases from V and 4 bases from J, with 12 bases in between. This CDR3 has 15 amino acids. Germline V CDR1 and CDR2: LGHNA, YNFKEQ. The CDR3 sequence: CASSQEWAYGTEAFF. The DNA of the CDR3 is TGTGCCAGCAGCCAAGAGTGGGCTTACGGCACTGAAGCTTTCTTT.

This sequence joins TRBV12-5 and TRBJ2-7; 7 bases are shared with TRBD2. Germline V gives CDR1 LGHNT, CDR2 FRNRAP. The CDR3 extends over 11 amino acids. The J segment lost 3 bases and the V segment lost 10 bases, leaving 3 bases of the junction unmatched. The CDR3 DNA is TGTGCTACCGCTAGCGGCTACGAGCAGTACTTC. This gives the protein CATASGYEQYF.

The CDR3 loop reads CASSPVGAGVYNEQFF. For the CDR3, the DNA is TGTGCCAGCAGCCCCGTAGGAGCGGGGGTTTACAATGAGCAGTTCTTC. V gene TRBV3-1 (or the pseudogene TRBV3-2) combines with J gene TRBJ2-1; 8 nucleotides align to TRBD2. The CDR3 runs to 16 residues. V was clipped by 4 bases and J by 4 bases; unmatched bases: 9. Germline-derived CDR1 and CDR2 are LGHDT and YNNKEL (reference sequence).

The chain combines TRBV2 with TRBJ1-1; possible D gene TRBD1, 5 bases. CDR1 is SNHLY, CDR2 FYNNEI, per germline. Trimming stripped 10 bases from V and 8 bases from J, with 17 bases between. There are 12 residues in the CDR3. The CDR3 protein is CAIRGRGKEAFF. The CDR3 DNA sequence: TGTGCCATCCGAGGGAGGGGTAAGGAAGCTTTCTTT.

V and J are TRBV4-1 and TRBJ2-5; TRBD2 matches at 10 bases. Germline CDR1 MGHRA, CDR2 YSYEKL. Losses at the gene ends were 2 bases for V and 1 base for J; bases not matched to a gene: 7. This CDR3 contains 17 residues. The CDR3 region is CASSQTTAGGVQETQYF. CDR3 coding DNA: TGCGCCAGCAGCCAAACGACAGCGGGGGGGGTCCAAGAGACCCAGTACTTC.

In DNA, the CDR3 is TGTGCCAGCACATCAGGGGATGTGGAGACCCAGTACTTC. Translating it yields CASTSGDVETQYF. The V gene is TRBV6-5, the J gene TRBJ2-5; weak D call: TRBD1 (6 bases). The V gene's germline CDR1 is MNHEY and CDR2 SVGAGI. The CDR3 is 13 residues long. V was shortened by 7 bases and J by 5 bases, with 14 bases between the two germline ends.

This clone was observed a single time. J is TRBJ1-4 and V is TRBV6-1, with 10 nucleotides matching TRBD1. From germline, CDR1 is MNHNS and CDR2 SASEGT. Losses at the gene ends were 4 bases for V and 4 bases for J; bases not matched to a gene: 9. The CDR3 consists of 17 residues. This CDR3 is CASSGPGQGSGNEKLFF. CDR3 nucleotides: TGTGCCAGCAGTGGCCCGGGACAGGGGTCGGGTAATGAAAAACTGTTTTTT.

The sample holds a few counts of this clone. The rearrangement joins TRBV6-5 to TRBJ1-5; unclear D gene. The CDR3 runs to 13 residues. CDR1 and CDR2 (germline): MNHEY, SVGAGI. Between the trimmed V and J ends, which lost 8 bases and 4 bases, there was a span of 12 bases. The DNA of the CDR3 is TGTGCCAGCGGAGGTAGGATGAATCAGCCCCAGCATTTT. The encoded protein is CASGGRMNQPQHF.

The genes are TRBV29-1 and TRBJ2-1; no definite D call. Germline-derived CDR1 and CDR2 are SQVTM and ANQGSEA. The CDR3 is 14 residues long. Trimming left V 4 bases short and J 1 base short, with 11 bases between. In DNA, the CDR3 is TGCAGCGTTGTTGACACCCAATCCTACAATGAGCAGTTCTTC. This encodes CSVVDTQSYNEQFF.

The chain couples TRBV4-1 to TRBJ1-3; TRBD1 agrees at 7 bases. The V gene end was trimmed by 4 bases and the J gene end by 4 bases; junction bases not matched to a gene: 13. CDR3 size: 17 residues. CDR1 and CDR2 from the germline V gene are MGHRA and YSYEKL. The CDR3 sequence is CASSPKTRGQVGNTIYF. The DNA for the CDR3 is TGCGCCAGCAGCCCGAAAACGAGGGGGCAGGTCGGAAACACCATATATTTT.

The chain recombines TRBV21-1 with TRBJ2-7; the DNA was not compared with TRBD1, the D call given in the table. TRBV21-1 is listed as a pseudogene. The CDR3 sequence is 13 residues long. Written as DNA, the CDR3 is TGTGCCAGCAGCAAATGCCAGTCCTACGAGCAGTACGTC. Protein product: CASSKCQSYEQYV.

The chain combines TRBV6-5 with TRBJ1-4, with TRBD1 matching over 7 bases. V gave up 8 bases and J gave up 5 bases; unmatched junction bases: 11. The CDR3 sequence is 15 residues long. In germline, CDR1 is MNHEY, CDR2 SVGAGI. CDR3 nucleotides: TGTGCCAGCGGAAAGACAGGGAACTACAATGAAAAACTGTTTTTT. Protein product: CASGKTGNYNEKLFF.